These T cell receptor beta chains were read from a single sample in a study of cytomegalovirus exposure and HLA in healthy donors. Here immunoSEQ multiplex PCR was the method, and the copy in TCRdb shows in-frame clones only, minus some. The sample comprises approximately 150,000 clones, approximately 67% of which are singletons, and 4.5% rests with the top ten. The sample consisted of PBMCs. The receptor set was obtained from a woman aged 18 to 35 in good health and CMV-seropositive. Each CDR3 is given with its conserved first and last residue. The D gene is left open where the match is weak. Clone size is shown for a subset of rows, as once, few, many or a class of expanded clone.

>TRBJ1-1|-|-|TRBV9|15
CASSVVGLGRAEAFF
TGTGCCAGCAGCGTAGTGGGACTAGGACGGGCTGAAGCTTTCTTT
>TRBJ2-7|-|-|TRBV9|15
CASSVGGQDSYEQYF
TGTGCCAGCAGCGTAGGCGGGCAGGACTCCTACGAGCAGTACTTC
>TRBJ1-2|TRBD1|-|TRBV13|17
CASSTIERPRTGYGYTF
TGTGCCAGCAGTACGATTGAGAGACCCAGGACAGGCTATGGCTACACCTTC
>TRBJ2-2|TRBD2|-|TRBV5-1|16
CASSLVAGANTGELFF
TGCGCCAGCAGCTTGGTGGCGGGGGCGAACACCGGGGAGCTGTTTTTT
>TRBJ1-5|-|-|TRBV5-1|14
CASSLGGEGQPQHF
TGCGCCAGCAGCTTGGGGGGGGAAGGACAGCCCCAGCATTTT
>TRBJ1-2|-|-|TRBV2|12
CASSEALYGYTF
TGTGCCAGCAGTGAAGCCCTATATGGCTACACCTTC
>TRBJ2-1|-|-|TRBV7-9|16
CASSPRRLLRYNEQFF
TGTGCCAGCAGCCCACGGAGGCTCCTCCGGTACAATGAGCAGTTCTTC
>TRBJ1-1|-|-|TRBV7-9|16
CASSPQGLLMNTEAFF
TGTGCCAGCAGCCCCCAGGGTCTCCTTATGAACACTGAAGCTTTCTTT
>TRBJ1-1|-|-|TRBV4-3|16
CASSQDIAQTNTEAFF
TGCGCCAGCAGCCAAGATATTGCACAGACCAACACTGAAGCTTTCTTT
>TRBJ2-7|TRBD2|-|TRBV6-6|15
CASSYGGLVSYEQYF
TGTGCCAGCAGTTACGGGGGACTAGTTTCCTACGAGCAGTACTTC
>TRBJ2-7|TRBD2|-|TRBV5-1|15
CASSDYGRLSYEQYF
TGCGCCAGCAGTGATTACGGGAGGTTATCCTACGAGCAGTACTTC
>TRBJ2-7|TRBD2|few|TRBV7-6|18
CASSRADRREQSSYEQYF
TGTGCCAGCAGTCGCGCGGACCGGCGGGAGCAGAGCTCCTACGAGCAGTACTTC
>TRBJ2-2|TRBD2|few|TRBV16|17
CASSPPGQAGGSGELFF
TGTGCCAGCAGCCCCCCGGGACAAGCGGGGGGCTCCGGGGAGCTGTTTTTT
>TRBJ2-7|-|-|TRBV7-9|17
CASTLQRGLGMMGEQYF
TGTGCCAGCACCCTGCAAAGGGGCTTGGGAATGATGGGCGAGCAGTACTTC
>TRBJ2-1|-|-|TRBV30|10
CAWDSSEQFF
TGTGCCTGGGACTCGAGTGAGCAGTTCTTC
>TRBJ2-5|TRBD2|once|TRBV7-9|17
CASSPPGRGSGGRTQYF
TGTGCCAGCAGCCCCCCCGGCCGAGGTAGCGGGGGCAGGACCCAGTACTTC
>TRBJ2-1|TRBD2|once|TRBV5-1|13
CASRTGGSREQFF
TGCGCCAGCAGGACGGGCGGGAGTCGTGAGCAGTTCTTC
>TRBJ1-2|-|-|TRBV5-1|13
CASRVQGDYGYTF
TGCGCCAGCAGGGTACAGGGTGACTATGGCTACACCTTC
>TRBJ1-3|TRBD1|-|TRBV6-6|15
CASSYGGQGLNTIYF
TGTGCCAGCAGTTACGGGGGACAGGGACTCAACACCATATATTTT
>TRBJ1-2|-|many|TRBV21-1|12
CASSKGAGGYTF
TGTGCCAGCAGCAAAGGTGCAGGGGGCTACACCTTC
>TRBJ2-1|TRBD2|-|TRBV9|15
CASSVGGSALVEQFF
TGTGCCAGCAGCGTAGGCGGGAGCGCCTTAGTTGAGCAGTTCTTC
>TRBJ2-3|-|-|TRBV2|13
CASSGQITDTQYF
TGTGCCAGCAGTGGACAGATCACAGATACGCAGTATTTT
>TRBJ1-1|-|-|TRBV7-9|12
CASSVMNTEAFF
TGTGCCAGCAGCGTCATGAACACTGAAGCTTTCTTT
>TRBJ2-3|-|-|TRBV5-1|14
CASSFIQGTDTQYF
TGCGCCAGCAGCTTTATTCAGGGCACAGATACGCAGTATTTT
>TRBJ1-2|-|-|TRBV19|14
CARPQGATNYGYTF
TGTGCCAGACCACAGGGAGCCACTAACTATGGCTACACCTTC